These 18 T cell receptor beta chains were all obtained from the same sample, sequenced in a study of blood T cell repertoires in COVID-19. Assay: immunoSEQ multiplex PCR; the TCRdb copy retains only in-frame clones and omits some. The table includes fewer than 200,000 clones, around 85% detected once. The specimen sequenced was peripheral blood. These receptor sequences come from a woman older than 75 with acute or convalescent COVID-19.

The chain has TRBV9 and TRBJ2-1, with unresolved D. CDR1 is SGDLS and CDR2 is YYNGEE in the germline V gene. The ends were cut back, 0 bases at V and 3 bases at J, with 10 bases in the middle. This CDR3 contains 15 residues. The CDR3 loop reads CASSVGSAFYNEQFF. The CDR3 coding sequence is TGTGCCAGCAGCGTAGGAAGCGCTTTCTACAATGAGCAGTTCTTC.

The genes are TRBV5-6 and TRBJ2-4, with 11 bases aligning to TRBD2. Germline CDR1 and CDR2: SGHDT and YYEEEE. J was trimmed by 0 bases and V by 3 bases; bases with no gene match: 5. This CDR3 has 17 amino acids. The DNA for the CDR3 is TGTGCCAGCAGCTCCGAAGGACTAGCGGGAGCCAAAAACATTCAGTACTTC. Encoded protein: CASSSEGLAGAKNIQYF. Together with reference TRBV5-6 and TRBJ2-4, the CDR3 gives the full variable domain: DAGVTQSPTHLIKTRGQQVTLRCSPKSGHDTVSWYQQALGQGPQFIFQYYEEEERQRGNFPDRFSGHQFPNYSSELNVNALLLGDSALYLCASSSEGLAGAKNIQYFGAGTRLSVL.

This clone has a handful of counts. The V call is TRBV7-7, the J call TRBJ2-1; TRBD2 matches 7 bases. J gave up 7 bases and V 0 bases, and 3 bases lay outside the gene matches. This CDR3 has 14 amino acids. Per germline, CDR1 SSHAT and CDR2 FNYEAQ (reference sequence). Written as DNA, the CDR3 is TGTGCCAGCAGCTTAGCGGGAGGGCAGAATGAGCAGTTCTTC. Its protein product is CASSLAGGQNEQFF.

This clone came up once. The V call is TRBV5-6, the J call TRBJ2-7; 7 bases map to TRBD2. Germline V lookup: CDR1 SGHDT, CDR2 YYEEEE. V shed 4 bases and J 3 bases; nucleotides not matched to a gene: 10. The CDR3 is 15 amino acids. The CDR3, as DNA: TGTGCCAGCAGCCCCTTGGGGGGGATGGGCTACGAGCAGTACTTC. Its protein product is CASSPLGGMGYEQYF.

This chain's CDR3 is CASSFSLQGLYGYTF. Written as DNA, the CDR3 is TGTGCCAGCAGTTTTTCCCTTCAGGGTCTTTATGGCTACACCTTC. V and J are TRBV6-5 and TRBJ1-2; TRBD1 is a possible D gene (5 bases). The CDR3 extends over 15 amino acids. Trimming removed 4 bases at V and 5 bases at J, with 17 bases between. Germline-derived CDR1 and CDR2 are MNHEY and SVGAGI.

The rearrangement joins TRBV7-2 to TRBJ2-5, with TRBD2 matching 8 bases. Trimming took 0 bases from V and 5 from J; bases not matched to a gene: 8. Germline CDR1 SGHTA, CDR2 FQGNSA. The CDR3 is 16 amino acids. CDR3 DNA sequence: TGTGCCAGCAGCTTAGCCGGGGGGGGGCCCTGGGAGACCCAGTACTTC. Protein sequence: CASSLAGGGPWETQYF.

Regarding this clone: At one end, the junction sequence differs from germline, possibly due to a read error. The sample holds other DNA sequences that translate to the same CDR3. The gene calls are TRBV18 and TRBJ2-3; 14 bases agree with TRBD2. This CDR3 spans 16 amino acids. In germline, CDR1 is KGHSH, CDR2 LQKENI. The DNA of the CDR3 is TGTGCCAGCTCGCCACGGACTAGCGGGGGGACAGATACGCAGTATTTT. This gives the protein CASSPRTSGGTDTQYF.

V and J are TRBV18 and TRBJ2-5, with D maybe TRBD1 (6 bases). CDR3 length: 14 amino acids. CDR1 is KGHSH and CDR2 is LQKENI in the germline V gene. Trimming removed 3 bases at V and 4 bases at J, with 12 bases between. CDR3 sequence (DNA): TGTGCCAGCTCACCGTTACAGGGTCTAGAGACCCAGTACTTC. It codes for CASSPLQGLETQYF.

Written as DNA, the CDR3 is TGTGCCAGCAGCATGAAGGGGGCATCGCTCATGAACACTGAAGCTTTCTTT. It specifies CASSMKGASLMNTEAFF. The genes are TRBV5-4 and TRBJ1-1, with 7 bases lining up with TRBD1. Germline loops: CDR1 SGHNT, CDR2 YYREEE (reference sequence). The V gene end was trimmed by 4 bases and the J gene end by 0 bases; junction bases not matched to a gene: 12. The CDR3 runs 17 residues.

J is TRBJ2-3 and V is TRBV18; 13 bases match TRBD2. Unmatched junction bases numbered 6, after V lost 6 bases and J lost 0 bases. The CDR3 is made up of 17 amino acids. Germline CDR1 and CDR2: KGHSH and LQKENI. The CDR3 here is CASSPGLAGQSTDTQYF. The CDR3 DNA sequence: TGTGCCAGCTCCCCGGGACTAGCGGGACAAAGCACAGATACGCAGTATTTT.

The CDR3 region is CASSDRQGASREKLFF. The CDR3, as DNA: TGTGCCAGCAGCGACAGACAGGGGGCATCGCGTGAAAAACTGTTTTTT. The J gene is TRBJ1-4, the V gene TRBV2; 10 bases line up with TRBD1. The junction had 11 bases not matched to a gene; V was cut back by 6 bases and J by 7 bases. The CDR3 has 16 residues. CDR1 and CDR2 (germline): SNHLY, FYNNEI.

The gene calls are TRBV9 and TRBJ2-2; a possible D gene is TRBD2 (6 bases). Trimming left V 4 bases short and J 6 bases short, with 16 bases between. The germline gives CDR1 SGDLS, CDR2 YYNGEE. This CDR3 spans 15 amino acids. This CDR3 is CASSLRRAEAGELFF. In nucleotides, the CDR3 is TGTGCCAGCAGCCTTCGGAGGGCCGAGGCCGGGGAGCTGTTTTTT. The full variable domain, its missing parts supplied by reference TRBV9 and TRBJ2-2, is DSGVTQTPKHLITATGQRVTLRCSPRSGDLSVYWYQQSLDQGLQFLIQYYNGEERAKGNILERFSAQQFPDLHSELNLSSLELGDSALYFCASSLRRAEAGELFFGEGSRLTVL.

The chain recombines TRBV7-7 with TRBJ2-5, with 13 bases fitting TRBD2. The germline V gene encodes CDR1 SSHAT and CDR2 FNYEAQ (reference sequence). J was trimmed by 1 base and V by 1 base; bases with no gene match: 0. The CDR3 covers 16 residues. In nucleotides, the CDR3 is TGTGCCAGCAGCTTAGGGACTAGCGGGGGCCAAGAGACCCAGTACTTC. This codes for CASSLGTSGGQETQYF.

This clone showed up just once. Here the CDR3 reads CASSPDRGRSPLHF. For the CDR3, the DNA is TGCGCCAGCAGTCCGGACAGGGGGCGATCACCCCTCCACTTT. The chain has TRBV10-1 and TRBJ1-6, with 11 nucleotides matching TRBD1. The CDR3 length is 14 residues. The V and J ends lost 5 bases and 10 bases, in that order; junction bases with no gene match: 4. From germline, CDR1 is WNHNN and CDR2 SYGVQD (reference sequence).

The chain couples TRBV6-2 or TRBV6-3 to TRBJ2-5; TRBD2 matches at 8 bases. Trimming removed 4 bases from V and 3 bases from J; junction bases left unmatched: 4. The germline gives CDR1 MNHEY, CDR2 SVGEGT. The length of the CDR3 is 14 residues. The CDR3 loop reads CASSSRGGEETQYF. CDR3 coding DNA: TGTGCCAGCAGTTCCCGGGGGGGAGAAGAGACCCAGTACTTC.

The V and J genes are TRBV19 and TRBJ1-4; D is possibly TRBD1 (6 bases). The CDR3 consists of 16 residues. CDR1 and CDR2 from the germline V gene are LNHDA and SQIVND (reference sequence). Trimming stripped 5 bases from V and 4 bases from J, with 17 bases between. CDR3 coding DNA: TGTGCCAGTAGTCCGGGGCCAGGGGCGTATAATGAAAAACTGTTTTTT. Translation: CASSPGPGAYNEKLFF.

The chain couples TRBV18 to TRBJ1-2; D remains ambiguous. V was pared by 3 bases and J by 8 bases, with 13 bases between. The CDR3 spans 13 residues. Germline V gene lookup returns CDR1 KGHSH and CDR2 LQKENI. This CDR3 is CASSPGIGSGYTF. As DNA, the CDR3 is TGTGCCAGCTCACCGGGTATCGGGTCCGGCTACACCTTC.

This rearrangement joins TRBV10-2 to TRBJ2-6; maybe TRBD1 (7 bases). This CDR3 spans 17 amino acids. CDR1 and CDR2 (germline): WSHSY, SAAADI. Trimming removed 2 bases at V and 0 bases at J, with 11 bases between. CDR3 nucleotides: TGCGCCAGCAGTGAGGCAGGGGGGATCTCTGGGGCCAACGTCCTGACTTTC. This gives the protein CASSEAGGISGANVLTF.